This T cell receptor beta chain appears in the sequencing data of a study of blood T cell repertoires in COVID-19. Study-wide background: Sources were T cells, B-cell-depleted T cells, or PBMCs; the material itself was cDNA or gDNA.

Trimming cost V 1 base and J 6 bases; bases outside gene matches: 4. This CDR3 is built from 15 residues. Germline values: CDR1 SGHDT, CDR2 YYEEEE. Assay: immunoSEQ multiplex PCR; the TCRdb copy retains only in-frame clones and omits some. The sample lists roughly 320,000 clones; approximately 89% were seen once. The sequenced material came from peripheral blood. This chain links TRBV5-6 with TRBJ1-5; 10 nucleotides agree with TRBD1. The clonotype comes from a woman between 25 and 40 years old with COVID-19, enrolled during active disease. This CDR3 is CASSLRTGGTQPQHF. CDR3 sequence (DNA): TGTGCCAGCAGCTTGCGGACAGGGGGTACTCAGCCCCAGCATTTT.